Listed here are 22 T cell receptor beta chains from one sample, sequenced in a study of blood T cell repertoires in COVID-19. The data were produced by immunoSEQ multiplex PCR, yet TCRdb's version contains in-frame clones alone and is incomplete. The sample holds 100,000 to 150,000 clones, approximately 83% seen once. The sample consisted of peripheral blood. The receptors here all came from a man between 60 and 75 years old with acute or convalescent COVID-19.

The V and J genes are TRBV5-1 and TRBJ2-7; 8 bases are shared with TRBD2. In germline, CDR1 is SGHRS, CDR2 YFSETQ. The J segment lost 6 bases and the V segment lost 4 bases, leaving 9 bases of the junction unmatched. The CDR3 contains 14 residues. DNA for the CDR3: TGCGCCAGCAGCCTACCGAGCGGGAGCGGCGAGCAGTACTTC. It translates to CASSLPSGSGEQYF.

The V gene is TRBV5-1, the J gene TRBJ2-3, with 7 bases identical to TRBD2. J was trimmed by 4 bases and V by 5 bases; bases with no gene match: 7. The CDR3 has 14 amino acids. CDR1 and CDR2 from the germline V gene are SGHRS and YFSETQ. The CDR3 sequence is CASSMAGVADTQYF. CDR3 DNA sequence: TGCGCCAGCAGTATGGCGGGAGTGGCAGATACGCAGTATTTT.

On this clone itself: Within the sample, other DNA sequences also encode this same CDR3. The rearrangement uses TRBV27 and TRBJ2-3; D not resolved. V was pared by 6 bases and J by 0 bases, with 10 bases between. The CDR3 is 14 residues long. The germline gives CDR1 MNHEY, CDR2 SMNVEV (reference sequence). As DNA, the CDR3 is TGTGCCAGCAGCGAGCGAACTAGCACAGATACGCAGTATTTT. Protein: CASSERTSTDTQYF.

V and J are TRBV5-1 and TRBJ2-2; tentatively, D is TRBD2 (6 bases). CDR1 and CDR2 (germline): SGHRS, YFSETQ. This CDR3 has 15 amino acids. V lost 0 bases, J lost 5 bases, and 11 bases lay in between. Written as DNA, the CDR3 is TGCGCCAGCAGCTTGGAAGTGGCGGGGACCGGGGAGCTGTTTTTT. Its protein is CASSLEVAGTGELFF.

In regard to this clone: An end of the junction does not agree with germline; a read error may underlie this. CDR3 DNA sequence: TGTGCCAGCTCACCACTCGGCGACAGTCCTACAAATTTT. Encoded protein: CASSPLGDSPTNF. The chain joins TRBV18 to TRBJ1-4, with D perhaps matching TRBD1 (5 bases). The CDR3 sequence is 13 residues long. Germline CDR1 and CDR2: KGHSH and LQKENI.

Of note for this clone: Other DNA sequences of this sample code for an identical CDR3. The chain has TRBV11-2 and TRBJ2-5; TRBD2 agrees at 8 bases. Germline V lookup: CDR1 SGHAT, CDR2 FQNNGV. The CDR3 runs to 15 residues. V gave up 1 base and J gave up 2 bases; unmatched junction bases: 3. The CDR3 spells CASSLAAGDQETQYF. In nucleotides, the CDR3 is TGTGCCAGCAGCTTAGCAGCGGGAGATCAAGAGACCCAGTACTTC.

This sequence joins TRBV4-1 and TRBJ2-6; 8 bases map to TRBD1. Unmatched junction bases numbered 6, after V lost 2 bases and J lost 0 bases. This CDR3 comprises 18 residues. CDR1 and CDR2 (germline): MGHRA, YSYEKL. Written as DNA, the CDR3 is TGCGCCAGCAGCCAACCGGGACAGGTCCCCTCTGGGGCCAACGTCCTGACTTTC. Its protein product is CASSQPGQVPSGANVLTF.

This clone has only one observation. The chain is built from TRBV2 and TRBJ1-1; 8 bases agree with TRBD1. The V gene end was trimmed by 2 bases and the J gene end by 3 bases; junction bases not matched to a gene: 5. CDR1 is SNHLY and CDR2 is FYNNEI in the germline V gene. The CDR3 sequence is 15 residues long. This CDR3 reads CASSELRTGYTEAFF. The CDR3 bases are TGTGCCAGCAGTGAATTGAGGACAGGGTACACTGAAGCTTTCTTT.

The chain couples TRBV5-4 to TRBJ2-5; D is possibly TRBD2 (5 bases). V lost 3 bases and J lost 10, with 19 bases in between. Germline V gene sequence: CDR1 SGHNT, CDR2 YYREEE (reference sequence). The CDR3 contains 14 residues. The CDR3 is CASSSRAAPYGQYF. DNA for the CDR3: TGTGCCAGCAGCTCCAGAGCGGCACCTTATGGCCAGTACTTC.

The V call is TRBV11-2, the J call TRBJ1-4, with D hard to call. Germline V gene lookup returns CDR1 SGHAT and CDR2 FQNNGV. V was pared by 5 bases and J by 7 bases, with 11 bases between. This CDR3 has 13 amino acids. CDR3 amino acids: CASSLNSGEKLFF. Here the CDR3 DNA reads TGTGCCAGCAGCCTTAACTCGGGTGAAAAACTGTTTTTT.

This chain joins TRBV19 and TRBJ2-1, with 8 nucleotides matching TRBD2. Germline lookup yields CDR1 LNHDA and CDR2 SQIVND (reference sequence). Trimming removed 4 bases from V and 6 bases from J; junction bases left unmatched: 5. The CDR3 is made up of 14 amino acids. The CDR3 nucleotides read TGTGCCAGTAGTAATAGCGGGGCGGGCAATGAGCAGTTCTTC. Protein sequence: CASSNSGAGNEQFF.

CDR3 sequence (DNA): TGTGCCTGGAGTTACCAGGGTAATCAGCCCCAGCATTTT. Translation gives CAWSYQGNQPQHF. The chain couples TRBV30 to TRBJ1-5; perhaps TRBD1 as D (5 bases). With 2 bases removed from V and 4 bases from J, the gap between germline ends came to 9 bases. This CDR3 spans 13 amino acids. Germline V gene data show CDR1 as GTSNPN and CDR2 as SVGIG (reference sequence). The variable domain in full, with the rest retrieved from reference TRBV30 and TRBJ1-5, is SQTIHQWPATLVQPVGSPLSLECTVEGTSNPNLYWYRQAAGRGLQLLFYSVGIGQISSEVPQNLSASRPQDRQFILSSKKLLLSDSGFYLCAWSYQGNQPQHFGDGTRLSIL.

This clone was seen a few times. The genes are TRBV2 and TRBJ1-3; maybe TRBD1 (6 bases). Germline CDR1 reads SNHLY; CDR2 reads FYNNEI. There are 15 residues in the CDR3. V was cut by 5 bases and J by 5 bases, with 16 bases left in between. The CDR3 region has the DNA TGTGCCAGCAGTAACCAAGTGGGGGCCCGAAACACCATATATTTT. Translation gives CASSNQVGARNTIYF. Complete variable domain (other parts from reference TRBV2 and TRBJ1-3): EPEVTQTPSHQVTQMGQEVILRCVPISNHLYFYWYRQILGQKVEFLVSFYNNEISEKSEIFDDQFSVERPDGSNFTLKIRSTKLEDSAMYFCASSNQVGARNTIYFGEGSWLTVV.

The genes are TRBV27 and TRBJ2-3, with 9 bases matching TRBD2. The V and J ends lost 5 bases and 0 bases, in that order; junction bases with no gene match: 12. The CDR3 covers 18 residues. Germline loops: CDR1 MNHEY, CDR2 SMNVEV (reference sequence). CDR3 sequence (DNA): TGTGCCAGCAGTGCGGTCGGCCGAAGCGGGAGGAGCACAGATACGCAGTATTTT. Translation: CASSAVGRSGRSTDTQYF.

The gene calls are TRBV11-3 and TRBJ2-7; D call uncertain. Germline V gene data show CDR1 as SGHNT and CDR2 as YENEEA. The CDR3 contains 15 residues. Trimming cost V 0 bases and J 4 bases, with 13 bases left between them. In nucleotides, the CDR3 is TGTGCCAGCAGCTTAGACTTTTTAGCACATTACGAGCAGTACTTC. It translates to CASSLDFLAHYEQYF.

The chain is built from TRBV5-7 and TRBJ2-7; 10 bases are a match to TRBD1. TRBV5-7 is designated an ORF whose function remains uncertain. This CDR3 is built from 15 residues. V lost 6 bases, J lost 3 bases, and 9 bases stayed unmatched. The CDR3 DNA sequence: TGTGCCAGCACCCGGGGGACAGGGGACAACTACGAGCAGTACTTC. Amino acid sequence: CASTRGTGDNYEQYF.

The CDR3 nucleotides are TGCGCCAGCAGCTTGTTCCCTTGGTCTAGCGGGAGTGTAAATGAGCAGTTCTTC. Its translation: CASSLFPWSSGSVNEQFF. V and J are TRBV5-1 and TRBJ2-1; TRBD2 aligns across 10 bases. The CDR3 length is 18 residues. Germline V gene sequence: CDR1 SGHRS, CDR2 YFSETQ. V dropped 1 base and J dropped 7; count of bases not matched to a gene: 14. The full variable domain, its missing parts supplied by reference TRBV5-1 and TRBJ2-1, is KAGVTQTPRYLIKTRGQQVTLSCSPISGHRSVSWYQQTPGQGLQFLFEYFSETQRNKGNFPGRFSGRQFSNSRSEMNVSTLELGDSALYLCASSLFPWSSGSVNEQFFGPGTRLTVL.

The genes are TRBV23-1 and TRBJ1-5, with TRBD1 matching over 7 bases. TRBV23-1 is marked as an open reading frame, function uncertain. This CDR3 has 16 amino acids. Losses at the gene ends were 6 bases for V and 0 bases for J; bases not matched to a gene: 8. The CDR3 reads CASSPGGIYSNQPQHF. Here the CDR3 DNA reads TGCGCCAGCAGCCCAGGGGGGATCTATAGCAATCAGCCCCAGCATTTT.

The V and J genes are TRBV10-2 and TRBJ2-3; D is ambiguous. Germline V CDR1 and CDR2: WSHSY, SAAADI. This CDR3 is 13 amino acids long. V was trimmed by 6 bases and J by 0 bases, leaving 7 bases between them. This CDR3 reads CASRDTSTDTQYF. The CDR3 region has the DNA TGCGCCAGCAGAGACACAAGCACAGATACGCAGTATTTT.

The gene calls are TRBV18 and TRBJ1-1, with 10 bases identical to TRBD1. The CDR3 sequence is 14 residues long. V was clipped by 8 bases and J by 4 bases; unmatched bases: 7. CDR1 KGHSH and CDR2 LQKENI come from the germline V gene. CDR3 sequence: CASRDRGRVTEAFF. The CDR3 coding sequence is TGTGCCAGCCGCGACAGGGGGCGTGTCACTGAAGCTTTCTTT.

This clone was observed once. The gene calls are TRBV7-2 and TRBJ1-3, with D unresolved. Germline V gene sequence: CDR1 SGHTA, CDR2 FQGNSA. V was clipped by 1 base and J by 3 bases, with 7 bases between them. There are 14 residues in the CDR3. The CDR3 coding sequence is TGTGCCAGCAGCTTAGGGGGAGATGGAAACACCATATATTTT. It is translated as CASSLGGDGNTIYF.

This chain connects TRBV5-1 to TRBJ1-1, with 11 nucleotides matching TRBD1. Germline trimming cut 4 bases from V and 1 base from J; bases unmatched to any gene: 6. Germline values: CDR1 SGHRS, CDR2 YFSETQ. The CDR3 covers 16 residues. This chain's CDR3 is CASSGGTGGRNTEAFF. The CDR3 bases are TGCGCCAGCAGCGGCGGGACAGGGGGTCGGAACACTGAAGCTTTCTTT.